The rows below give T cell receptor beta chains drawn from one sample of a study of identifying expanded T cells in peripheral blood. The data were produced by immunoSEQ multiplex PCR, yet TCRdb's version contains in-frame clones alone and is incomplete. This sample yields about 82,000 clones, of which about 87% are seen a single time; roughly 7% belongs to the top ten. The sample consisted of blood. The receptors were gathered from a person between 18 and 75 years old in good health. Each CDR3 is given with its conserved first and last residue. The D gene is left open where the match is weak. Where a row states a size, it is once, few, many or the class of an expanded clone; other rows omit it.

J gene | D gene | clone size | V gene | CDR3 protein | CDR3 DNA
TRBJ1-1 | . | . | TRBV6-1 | CASSEEAPTEAFF | TGTGCCAGCAGTGAAGAGGCCCCCACTGAAGCTTTCTTT
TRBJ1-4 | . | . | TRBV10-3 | CAISDRGHAYEKLFF | TGTGCCATCAGTGATAGGGGACACGCGTACGAAAAACTGTTTTTT
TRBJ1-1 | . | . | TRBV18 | CASSTRRWNTEAFF | TGTGCCAGCTCAACCAGGAGATGGAACACTGAAGCTTTCTTT
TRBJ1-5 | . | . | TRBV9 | CASSAGLINQPQHF | TGTGCCAGCAGCGCAGGACTTATAAATCAGCCCCAGCATTTT
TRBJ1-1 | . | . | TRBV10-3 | CAISDRKVGRAEAFF | TGTGCCATCAGTGACAGAAAAGTGGGTAGGGCAGAAGCTTTCTTT
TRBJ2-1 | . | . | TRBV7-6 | CASSNAVGNEQFF | TGTGCCAGCAGCAATGCAGTGGGGAATGAGCAGTTCTTC
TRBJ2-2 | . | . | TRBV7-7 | CASSASNTGELFF | TGTGCCAGCAGCGCCTCGAACACCGGGGAGCTGTTTTTT
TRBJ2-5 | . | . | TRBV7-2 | CASSLHSGSQETQYF | TGTGCCAGCAGCTTACATAGCGGTTCCCAAGAGACCCAGTACTTC
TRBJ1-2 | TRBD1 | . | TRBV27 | CASSSEWTGPNYGYTF | TGTGCCAGCAGTTCGGAATGGACAGGGCCTAACTATGGCTACACCTTC
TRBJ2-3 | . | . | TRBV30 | CAWSINLGTDTQYF | TGTGCCTGGAGTATCAACTTAGGCACAGATACGCAGTATTTT
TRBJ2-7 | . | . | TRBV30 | CAWSPAVYEQYF | TGTGCCTGGAGTCCGGCAGTCTACGAGCAGTACTTC
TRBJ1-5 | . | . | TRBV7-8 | CASSLVGGGLNQPQHF | TGTGCCAGCAGCTTAGTCGGCGGGGGACTCAATCAGCCCCAGCATTTT
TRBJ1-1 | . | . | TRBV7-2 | CASSFPANTEAFF | TGTGCCAGCAGCTTTCCAGCGAACACTGAAGCTTTCTTT
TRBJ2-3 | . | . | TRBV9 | CASSVSTDTQYF | TGTGCCAGCAGCGTGAGCACAGATACGCAGTATTTT
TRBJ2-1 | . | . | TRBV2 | CASSVPQGYEQFF | TGTGCCAGCAGTGTCCCCCAGGGCTATGAGCAGTTCTTC
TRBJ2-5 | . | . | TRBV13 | CASSLWARETQYF | TGTGCCAGCAGCTTATGGGCTCGGGAGACCCAGTACTTC
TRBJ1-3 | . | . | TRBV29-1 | CSSQLGVNTIYF | TGCAGTTCACAGTTAGGTGTAAACACCATATATTTT
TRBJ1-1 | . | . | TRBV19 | CASSIGSWGTEAFF | TGTGCCAGTAGTATTGGTTCGTGGGGCACTGAAGCTTTCTTT
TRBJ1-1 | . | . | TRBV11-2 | CASNHYGGNTEAFF | TGTGCCAGCAACCATTACGGGGGGAACACTGAAGCTTTCTTT
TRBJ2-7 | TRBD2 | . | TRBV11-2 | CASSLSPSGIVRSQYF | TGTGCCAGCAGTCTCTCCCCTAGCGGGATTGTAAGATCGCAGTACTTC
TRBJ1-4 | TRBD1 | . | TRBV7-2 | CASSLGQPNEKLFF | TGTGCCAGCAGCCTGGGACAGCCAAATGAAAAACTGTTTTTT
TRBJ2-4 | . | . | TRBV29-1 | CSVVLGLNIQYF | TGCAGCGTTGTGCTGGGGCTGAACATTCAGTACTTC
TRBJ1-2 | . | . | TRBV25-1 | CASSDREKGYGYTF | TGTGCCAGCAGTGACAGGGAAAAGGGCTATGGCTACACCTTC
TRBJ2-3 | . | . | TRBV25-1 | CASSPIAADTQYF | TGTGCCAGCAGTCCGATAGCTGCAGATACGCAGTATTTT
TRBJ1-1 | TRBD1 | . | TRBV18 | CASSQRTGRTEAFF | TGTGCCAGCTCACAACGGACAGGGAGGACTGAAGCTTTCTTT
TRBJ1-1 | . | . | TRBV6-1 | CASSEVFRNTEAFF | TGTGCCAGCAGTGAAGTTTTCAGGAACACTGAAGCTTTCTTT
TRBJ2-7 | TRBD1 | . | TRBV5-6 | CASGILSGTGSYEQYF | TGTGCCAGCGGGATCCTCTCCGGGACAGGGAGTTACGAGCAGTACTTC
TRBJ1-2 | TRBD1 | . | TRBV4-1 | CASSPRQGDYGYTF | TGCGCCAGCAGTCCTCGACAGGGCGACTATGGCTACACCTTC
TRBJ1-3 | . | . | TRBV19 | CASSMGRHRGDTTSGNTIYF | TGTGCCAGTAGTATGGGGCGACATAGAGGGGATACGACCTCTGGAAACACCATATATTTT
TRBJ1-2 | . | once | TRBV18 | CASSPVAENYGYTF | TGTGCCAGCTCACCAGTGGCAGAAAACTATGGCTACACCTTC
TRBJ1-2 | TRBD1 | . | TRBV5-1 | CASSLPGTGASYGYTF | TGCGCCAGCAGCTTGCCTGGGACAGGGGCCTCGTATGGCTACACCTTC
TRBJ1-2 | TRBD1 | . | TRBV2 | CATGTGQNYGYTF | TGTGCCACCGGGACAGGACAAAACTATGGCTACACCTTC
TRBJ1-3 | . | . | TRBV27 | CASRPRQRNSGNTIYF | TGTGCCAGCAGACCCAGACAGAGAAACTCTGGAAACACCATATATTTT
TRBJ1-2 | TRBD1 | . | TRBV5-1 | CASSSGGQGTGGYTF | TGCGCCAGCAGCTCCGGCGGACAGGGAACGGGAGGCTACACCTTC
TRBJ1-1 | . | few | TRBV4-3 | CASSQELKNTEAFF | TGCGCCAGCAGCCAAGAGCTCAAGAACACTGAAGCTTTCTTT
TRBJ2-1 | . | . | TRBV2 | CASHGGGGASYNEQFF | TGTGCCAGCCATGGAGGGGGCGGAGCCTCCTACAATGAGCAGTTCTTC
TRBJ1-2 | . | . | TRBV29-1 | CSVEYRQTNYGYTF | TGCAGCGTTGAATATCGACAGACCAACTATGGCTACACCTTC
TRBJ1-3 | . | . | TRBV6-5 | CASSYSWESNTIYF | TGTGCCAGCAGTTACTCATGGGAATCGAACACCATATATTTT
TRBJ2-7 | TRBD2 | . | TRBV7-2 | CASSLRLAVTYEQYF | TGTGCCAGCAGCTTAAGACTAGCGGTTACCTACGAGCAGTACTTC
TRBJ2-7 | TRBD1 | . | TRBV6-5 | CASSSGQGSYEQYF | TGTGCCAGCAGTTCGGGACAGGGGTCCTACGAGCAGTACTTC
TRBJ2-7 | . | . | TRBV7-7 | CASSLGGHGSSYEQYF | TGTGCCAGCAGCTTAGGGGGACATGGGTCCTCCTACGAGCAGTACTTC
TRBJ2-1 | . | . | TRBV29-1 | CSSSEGSYNEQFF | TGCAGCTCGTCAGAGGGCTCCTACAATGAGCAGTTCTTC
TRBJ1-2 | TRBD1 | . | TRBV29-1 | CSVRDSYGYTF | TGCAGCGTTCGGGACAGTTATGGCTACACCTTC
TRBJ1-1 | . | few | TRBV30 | CAWSVGISLNTEAFF | TGTGCCTGGAGTGTAGGGATTAGTTTGAACACTGAAGCTTTCTTT
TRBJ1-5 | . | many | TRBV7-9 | CASSLGTVYQPQHF | TGTGCCAGCAGCTTAGGGACAGTTTATCAGCCCCAGCATTTT
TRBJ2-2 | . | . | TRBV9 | CASSVVGDRTGELFF | TGTGCCAGCAGCGTAGTCGGGGATCGGACCGGGGAGCTGTTTTTT
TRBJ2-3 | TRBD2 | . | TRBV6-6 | CASSYTSGDRNTQYF | TGTGCCAGCAGTTACACTAGCGGGGACCGAAATACGCAGTATTTT
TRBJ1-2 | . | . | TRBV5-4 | CASSLDRLPYGYTF | TGTGCCAGCAGCTTGGACAGGCTCCCTTATGGCTACACCTTC
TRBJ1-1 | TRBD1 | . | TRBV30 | CAWRSTGGTEAFF | TGTGCCTGGAGATCCACAGGGGGCACTGAAGCTTTCTTT
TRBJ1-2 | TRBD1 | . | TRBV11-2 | CASSSQGGTHYGYTF | TGTGCCAGCAGCTCCCAGGGGGGGACTCACTATGGCTACACCTTC
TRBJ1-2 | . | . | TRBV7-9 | CASSGRTDYGYTF | TGTGCCAGCAGCGGCAGGACCGACTATGGCTACACCTTC
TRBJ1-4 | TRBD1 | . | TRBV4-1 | CASSPGQINEKLFF | TGCGCCAGCAGCCCGGGACAGATTAATGAAAAACTGTTTTTT
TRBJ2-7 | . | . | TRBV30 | CAWSVAGTGEQYF | TGTGCCTGGAGTGTTGCGGGGACGGGCGAGCAGTACTTC
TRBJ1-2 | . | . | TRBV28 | CASSFSGEELGYGYTF | TGTGCCAGCAGTTTTTCCGGTGAGGAGTTGGGCTATGGCTACACCTTC
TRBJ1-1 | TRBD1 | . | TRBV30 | CAWSTGQGAEAFF | TGTGCCTGGAGTACGGGACAGGGCGCTGAAGCTTTCTTT
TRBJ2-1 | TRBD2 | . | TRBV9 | CASSVATTSGIYNEQFF | TGTGCCAGCAGCGTAGCTACGACTAGCGGGATTTACAATGAGCAGTTCTTC
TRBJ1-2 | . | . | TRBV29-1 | CSVEDGQGDGYTF | TGCAGCGTTGAAGATGGCCAGGGAGATGGCTACACCTTC
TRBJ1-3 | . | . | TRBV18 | CASSPPPGFSGNTIYF | TGTGCCAGCTCACCACCCCCGGGCTTCTCTGGAAACACCATATATTTT
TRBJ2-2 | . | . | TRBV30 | CAWSTRPNGELFF | TGTGCCTGGAGTACCCGACCCAACGGGGAGCTGTTTTTT